The subject of this entry is one T cell receptor beta chain. As yet, its antigen is unknown. This CDR3 comprises 16 residues. Per the germline V gene, CDR1 is SGHAT and CDR2 is FQNNGV. V was clipped by 5 bases and J by 2 bases; unmatched bases: 8. One entry per CDR3 protein results from TCRdb running MiXCR on the 5' RACE reads. The table has about 130,000 distinct CDR3 sequences, 17% seen once. The record originates from a study of T-cell memory formation after mild COVID-19. Overall study context: TCR clusters were mostly donor specific. Regarding the study as a whole: CD4/CD8 balance held among clones contracting day 15 to 85, and later expanders leaned CD4+.

This clonotype was sampled from a man aged 18 to 29 who had mild COVID-19 (a few samples of this study predate the infection). Cell type and time point are not known. This chain uses TRBV11-2 with TRBJ2-2, with 7 bases fitting TRBD1. Sequenced input: PBMCs or a T cell subset sorted from them (not recorded which). CDR3 in amino acids: CASSPLGDSNTGELFF. The CDR3 nucleotides read TGTGCCAGCAGCCCCCTGGGGGACAGCAACACCGGGGAGCTGTTTTTT. Variable domain in full (rest from reference TRBV11-2 and TRBJ2-2): EAGVAQSPRYKIIEKRQSVAFWCNPISGHATLYWYQQILGQGPKLLIQFQNNGVVDDSQLPKDRFSAERLKGVDSTLKIQPAKLEDSAVYLCASSPLGDSNTGELFFGEGSRLTVL.